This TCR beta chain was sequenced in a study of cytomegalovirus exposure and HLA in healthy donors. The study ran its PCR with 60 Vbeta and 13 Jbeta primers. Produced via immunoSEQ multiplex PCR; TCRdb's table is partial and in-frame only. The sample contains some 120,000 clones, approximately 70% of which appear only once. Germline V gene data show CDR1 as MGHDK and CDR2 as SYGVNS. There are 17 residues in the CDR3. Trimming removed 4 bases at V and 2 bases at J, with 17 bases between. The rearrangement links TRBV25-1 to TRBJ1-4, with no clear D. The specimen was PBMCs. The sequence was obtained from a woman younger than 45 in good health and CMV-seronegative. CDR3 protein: CASSADTTLTTNEKLFF. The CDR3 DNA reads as TGTGCCAGCAGTGCCGACACGACCCTAACGACTAATGAAAAACTGTTTTTT.